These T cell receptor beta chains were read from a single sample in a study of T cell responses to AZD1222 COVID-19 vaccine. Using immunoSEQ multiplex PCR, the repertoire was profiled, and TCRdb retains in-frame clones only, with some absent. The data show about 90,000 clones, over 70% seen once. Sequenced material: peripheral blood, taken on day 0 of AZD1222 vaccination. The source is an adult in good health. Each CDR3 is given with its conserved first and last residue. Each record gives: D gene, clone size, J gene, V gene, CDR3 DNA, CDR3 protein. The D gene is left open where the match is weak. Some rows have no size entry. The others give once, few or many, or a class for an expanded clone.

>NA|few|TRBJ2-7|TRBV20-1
TGCAGTGCTTTCAAGGGGAACGAGCAGTACTTC
CSAFKGNEQYF
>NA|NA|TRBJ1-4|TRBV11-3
TGTGCCAGCAGCTTTGTGGCGGCGGCAACTAATGAAAAACTGTTTTTT
CASSFVAAATNEKLFF
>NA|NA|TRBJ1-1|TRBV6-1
TGTGCCAGCAGTGAACAGTCGTTGGGGGGCACTGAAGCTTTCTTT
CASSEQSLGGTEAFF
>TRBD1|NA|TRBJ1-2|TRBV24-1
TGTGCCACCAGTGTTCCGGGACAGGGGCTTTATGGCTACACCTTC
CATSVPGQGLYGYTF
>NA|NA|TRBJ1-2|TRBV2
TGTGCCAATAAGGGTTCAGGCTATGGCTACACCTTC
CANKGSGYGYTF
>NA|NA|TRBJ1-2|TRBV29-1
TGCAGCGTTAAAAGTCACCCAGGACCAAACTATGGCTACACCTTC
CSVKSHPGPNYGYTF
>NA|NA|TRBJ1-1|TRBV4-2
TGTGCCAGCAGCCAAGTGGCCAGCCCTGGCGGAGCTTTCTTT
CASSQVASPGGAFF
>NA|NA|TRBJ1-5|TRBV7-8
TGTGCCAGCAGCTTAGCAGGGAGGAGCAATCAGCCCCAGCATTTT
CASSLAGRSNQPQHF
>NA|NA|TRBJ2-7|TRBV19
TGTGCCAGTAGTGGATCCCGGATGGGCTCCTACGAGCAGTACTTC
CASSGSRMGSYEQYF
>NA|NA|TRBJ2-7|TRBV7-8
TGTGCCAGCAGCCCCCCCGGGACGCACACCTACGAGCAGTACTTC
CASSPPGTHTYEQYF
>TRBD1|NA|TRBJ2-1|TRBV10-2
TGCGCCAGCAGGAGGGACAGGGGGCGAATGACTAGCGGGCCAACTGGCAATGAGCAGTTCTTC
CASRRDRGRMTSGPTGNEQFF
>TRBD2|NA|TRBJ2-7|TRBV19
TGTGCCAGTGGGACTAGCGGCAACGAGCAGTACTTC
CASGTSGNEQYF
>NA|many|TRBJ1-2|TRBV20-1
TGCAGTGCTAGAGATCATGGCTACACCTTC
CSARDHGYTF
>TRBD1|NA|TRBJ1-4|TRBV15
TGTGCCACCAGCAGAGACAGGGGGTATGAAAAACTGTTTTTT
CATSRDRGYEKLFF
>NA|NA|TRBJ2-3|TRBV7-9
TGTGCCAGCAGCTTAGGGAGGGACAGCGCAGATACGCAGTATTTT
CASSLGRDSADTQYF
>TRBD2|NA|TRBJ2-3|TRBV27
TGTGCCAGCAGACTCGGACTAGCGGGTTTTCCTTACACAGATACGCAGTATTTT
CASRLGLAGFPYTDTQYF
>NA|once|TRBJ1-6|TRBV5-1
TGCGCCAGCAGCTTGGGTCACGAAGGGGGAAGTTCACCCCTCCACTTT
CASSLGHEGGSSPLHF
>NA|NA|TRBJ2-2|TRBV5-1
TGCGCCAGCAGCTTGGGCGACAGGGAGGCCGGGGAGCTGTTTTTT
CASSLGDREAGELFF
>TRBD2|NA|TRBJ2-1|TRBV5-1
TGCGCCAGCAGCTTGTCTCTAGCGGGATCGAATGAGCAGTTCTTC
CASSLSLAGSNEQFF
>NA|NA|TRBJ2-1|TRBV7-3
TGTGCCAGCAGCTTGGACCTTAACAATGAGCAGTTCTTC
CASSLDLNNEQFF